This TCR beta chain was recovered during a study of T cell responses to AZD1222 COVID-19 vaccine. Study-wide background: Some second doses came at about 4 weeks and others at about 12 weeks; these were pooled. The study's findings and limits: Donors, mostly white British, included more females; clonal diversity was possibly underestimated. Regions left unmutated in variants are reportedly the target of nearly half of spike-specific TCRs. Increases in Spike-specific TCR breadth and depth were seen after two AZD1222 doses.

The germline V gene has CDR1 SNHLY and CDR2 FYNNEI. The CDR3 loop spans 13 amino acids. Trimming stripped 5 bases from V and 0 bases from J, with 8 bases between. Data came from immunoSEQ multiplex PCR; TCRdb stores just in-frame clones and leaves some out. The data hold tens of thousands of clones, with approximately 88% observed a single time. As to this clone: Its specificity is not known.

Sequencing used peripheral blood, obtained on day 0 of AZD1222 vaccination. This chain connects TRBV2 to TRBJ2-7; perhaps TRBD1 as D (5 bases). The source of this sequence is an adult in good health. CDR3 residues: CASSFDSSYEQYF. The CDR3 region has the DNA TGTGCCAGCAGTTTTGACAGCTCCTACGAGCAGTACTTC.